These T cell receptor beta chains were read from a single sample in a study of siplizumab effects on memory and regulatory T cells. Clones were sequenced by immunoSEQ multiplex PCR, and TCRdb holds only the in-frame ones, with some missing. The table includes over 95,000 clones, around 95% detected once. The specimen sequenced was non-Treg CD4+ T cells sorted from blood. The receptors stem from a human donor in good health. The CDR3 runs from the conserved cysteine through the conserved F or W. The order of the fields is D gene, J gene, V gene, CDR3 protein, CDR3 DNA. The D gene is left open where the match is weak.

d_call: .; j_call: TRBJ1-2; v_call: TRBV9; cdr3_aa: CASSAETNGYTF; cdr3_nt: TGTGCCAGCAGCGCCGAAACGAATGGCTACACCTTC
d_call: .; j_call: TRBJ1-1; v_call: TRBV11-2; cdr3_aa: CASSLGRQDTEAFF; cdr3_nt: TGTGCCAGCAGCTTAGGCCGACAGGACACTGAAGCTTTCTTT
d_call: .; j_call: TRBJ1-4; v_call: TRBV6-1; cdr3_aa: CASSRTPTNEKLFF; cdr3_nt: TGTGCCAGCAGCAGGACCCCAACTAATGAAAAACTGTTTTTT
d_call: TRBD2; j_call: TRBJ2-7; v_call: TRBV5-1; cdr3_aa: CASSFSGGAYEQYF; cdr3_nt: TGCGCCAGCAGCTTTAGCGGGGGGGCCTACGAGCAGTACTTC
d_call: .; j_call: TRBJ1-4; v_call: TRBV12-1; cdr3_aa: CASCGHTNEKLFF; cdr3_nt: TGTGCCAGCTGCGGGCATACTAATGAAAAACTGTTTTTT
d_call: .; j_call: TRBJ1-2; v_call: TRBV6-5; cdr3_aa: CASSYWGSNYGYTF; cdr3_nt: TGTGCCAGCAGTTACTGGGGCAGCAACTATGGCTACACCTTC
d_call: .; j_call: TRBJ2-5; v_call: TRBV18; cdr3_aa: CASSPGQVETQYF; cdr3_nt: TGTGCCAGCTCACCGGGTCAAGTGGAGACCCAGTACTTC
d_call: .; j_call: TRBJ1-2; v_call: TRBV5-1; cdr3_aa: CASSSMTESYGYTF; cdr3_nt: TGCGCCAGCAGCTCGATGACAGAGAGCTATGGCTACACCTTC
d_call: .; j_call: TRBJ2-5; v_call: TRBV4-3; cdr3_aa: CASSQDLGGETQYF; cdr3_nt: TGCGCCAGCAGCCAAGATCTAGGGGGGGAGACCCAGTACTTC
d_call: .; j_call: TRBJ2-1; v_call: TRBV9; cdr3_aa: CASSVGGTYNEQFF; cdr3_nt: TGTGCCAGCAGCGTAGGGGGTACCTACAATGAGCAGTTCTTC